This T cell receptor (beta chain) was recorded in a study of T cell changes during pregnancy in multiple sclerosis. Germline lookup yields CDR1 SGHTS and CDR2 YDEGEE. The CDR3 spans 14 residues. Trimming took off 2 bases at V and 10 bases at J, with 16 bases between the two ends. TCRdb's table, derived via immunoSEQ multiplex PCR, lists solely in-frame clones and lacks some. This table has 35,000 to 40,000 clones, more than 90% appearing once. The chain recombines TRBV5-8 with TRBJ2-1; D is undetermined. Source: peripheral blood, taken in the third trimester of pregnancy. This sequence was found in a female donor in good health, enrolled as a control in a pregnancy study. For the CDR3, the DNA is TGTGCCAGCAGCTTCGAGGCGGATAATAAGGAGCAGTTCTTC. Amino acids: CASSFEADNKEQFF.